Following are 8 T cell receptor beta chains from one sample sequenced in a study of identical twins. TCRdb analysed the 5' RACE reads with MiXCR anew, one entry per CDR3 protein. The sample includes approximately 1.8 million distinct CDR3 sequences, less than 35% of them seen just once. What was sequenced was cord blood. These receptors were obtained from a newborn girl in good health.

The chain is built from TRBV6-4 and TRBJ2-3; 7 positions match TRBD2. The CDR3 is 14 residues long. Trimming cost V 2 bases and J 1 base; bases outside gene matches: 0. Germline lookup yields CDR1 MRHNA and CDR2 SNTAGT. DNA for the CDR3: TGTGCCAGCAGTGACGCGGGGGGCACAGATACGCAGTATTTT. It translates to CASSDAGGTDTQYF.

This clonotype was detected only a few times. The chain couples TRBV5-1 to TRBJ1-6; D may be TRBD1 (5 bases). Trimming stripped 1 base from V and 5 bases from J, with 13 bases between. Germline V gene lookup returns CDR1 SGHRS and CDR2 YFSETQ. The CDR3 runs to 16 residues. CDR3 in DNA: TGCGCCAGCAGCTTGAACGCGGGGCCGAATAATTCACCCCTCCACTTT. Its translation: CASSLNAGPNNSPLHF. The whole variable domain, remainder taken from reference TRBV5-1 and TRBJ1-6, is KAGVTQTPRYLIKTRGQQVTLSCSPISGHRSVSWYQQTPGQGLQFLFEYFSETQRNKGNFPGRFSGRQFSNSRSEMNVSTLELGDSALYLCASSLNAGPNNSPLHFGNGTRLTVT.

The V gene is TRBV5-1, the J gene TRBJ2-1, with D maybe TRBD1 (6 bases). This CDR3 comprises 15 residues. Germline CDR1 is SGHRS and CDR2 is YFSETQ. V lost 2 bases, J lost 6 bases, and 15 bases lay in between. In nucleotides, the CDR3 is TGCGCCAGCAGCTTAGGGCAGGGGTCTTTCAATGAGCAGTTCTTC. It encodes CASSLGQGSFNEQFF.

Turning to this clonotype: One end of the junction fails to match germline, which may point to a read error. The chain employs TRBV20-1 and TRBJ1-4; D ambiguous. CDR1 and CDR2 from the germline V gene are DFQATT and SNEGSKA (reference sequence). There are 13 residues in the CDR3. CDR3 coding DNA: TGCAGTGCTAGACGTGGGTTTAATGAAAGACTGTTTTTT. This translates into CSARRGFNERLFF.

This clonotype came up a few times. V and J are TRBV24-1 and TRBJ2-1; 16 bases align to TRBD2. The germline V gene has CDR1 KGHDR and CDR2 SFDVKD. The CDR3 consists of 16 residues. V shed 7 bases, J shed 13 bases, and the junction held 12 bases outside the gene matches. The CDR3 nucleotides are TGTGCCACCAGGGCCTCCGGGACTAGCGGGAGGGCCAGTCAGTTCTTC. It specifies CATRASGTSGRASQFF.

A few counts support this clonotype. The chain employs TRBV6-2 or TRBV6-3 and TRBJ2-1; TRBD2 matches 13 bases. Trimming removed 0 bases from V and 4 bases from J; junction bases left unmatched: 6. The CDR3 runs 18 residues. The germline V gene has CDR1 MNHEY and CDR2 SVGEGT. CDR3 amino acids: CASSYSGTSGDEYNEQFF. The CDR3 nucleotides read TGTGCCAGCAGTTACTCCGGGACTAGCGGGGATGAATACAATGAGCAGTTCTTC.

Note on this clonotype: A single base separates this from a much larger clone, so it may be a read error. This chain connects TRBV20-1 to TRBJ2-3; D is ambiguous. The CDR3 has 11 residues. V lost 4 bases and J lost 2, with 4 bases in between. From germline, CDR1 is DFQATT and CDR2 SNEGSKA (reference sequence). The DNA for the CDR3 is TGCAGTGCTACCCCCACAGATACGCAGTATTTT. As protein: CSATPTDTQYF.

This clonotype was observed a few times. The CDR3 here is CATSVQATGPPGRYGYTF. In DNA, the CDR3 is TGTGCCACTTCAGTTCAAGCGACAGGGCCGCCCGGGAGATATGGCTACACCTTC. The V call is TRBV24-1, the J call TRBJ1-2, with TRBD1 matching 7 bases. This CDR3 contains 18 residues. The germline CDR1 and CDR2 sequences are KGHDR and SFDVKD. The ends lost 10 bases at V and 5 bases at J; junction bases unmatched: 24.